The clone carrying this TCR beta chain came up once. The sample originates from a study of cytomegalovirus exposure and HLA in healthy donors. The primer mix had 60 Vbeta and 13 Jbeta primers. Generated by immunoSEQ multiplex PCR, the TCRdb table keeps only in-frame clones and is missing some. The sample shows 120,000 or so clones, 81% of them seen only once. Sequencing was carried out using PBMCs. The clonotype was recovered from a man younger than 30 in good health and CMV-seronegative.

DNA for the CDR3: TGTGCCAGCAGTGAAGTGTTGTCTAGCGGGCGTTACGAGCAGTACTTC. Amino acids: CASSEVLSSGRYEQYF. The chain employs TRBV2 and TRBJ2-7, with 8 bases identical to TRBD2. Germline assignment: CDR1 SNHLY and CDR2 FYNNEI. The CDR3 extends over 16 amino acids. With 1 base clipped from V and 4 bases from J, the junction kept 9 bases outside the gene matches.